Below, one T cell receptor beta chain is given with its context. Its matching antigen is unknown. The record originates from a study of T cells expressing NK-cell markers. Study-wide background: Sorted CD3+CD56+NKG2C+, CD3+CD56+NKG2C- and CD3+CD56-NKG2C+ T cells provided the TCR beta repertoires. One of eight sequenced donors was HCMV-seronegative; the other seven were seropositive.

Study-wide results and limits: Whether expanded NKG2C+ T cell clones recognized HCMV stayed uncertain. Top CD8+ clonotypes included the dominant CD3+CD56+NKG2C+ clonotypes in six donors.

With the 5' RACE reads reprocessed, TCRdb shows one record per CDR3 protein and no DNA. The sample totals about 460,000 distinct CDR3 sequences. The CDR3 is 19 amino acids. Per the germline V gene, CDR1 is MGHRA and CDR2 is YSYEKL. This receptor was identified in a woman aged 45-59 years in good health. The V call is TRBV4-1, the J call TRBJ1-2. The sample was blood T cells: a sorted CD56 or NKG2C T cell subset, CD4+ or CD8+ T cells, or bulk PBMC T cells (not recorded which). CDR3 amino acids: CASSQGVLKLAKSDYGYTF.